The source of this T cell receptor (beta chain) is a study of CD8+ T cells in alopecia areata. Overall study findings and caveats: TCR sharing was clearer in mice than between patients, perhaps partly owing to patient HLA diversity.

Of note for this clone: What it binds is not known.

As the sequencing template, cDNA was produced by extracting RNA and reverse transcribing it. Libraries were prepared by immunoSEQ multiplex PCR; TCRdb keeps only in-frame clonotypes and omits some of them. The sample consists of 150,000 to 200,000 clones, 50% to 65% of them appearing once. The CDR3 length is 17 residues. Trimming removed 4 bases from V and 2 bases from J; junction bases left unmatched: 12. Germline CDR1 reads MGHRA; CDR2 reads YSYEKL. This rearrangement joins TRBV4-1 to TRBJ2-7; 9 positions match TRBD1. Specimen: CD4+ T cells sorted from blood. This sequence was found in a human donor in good health. The CDR3 spells CASSLQASGQGTYEQYF. For the CDR3, the DNA is TGCGCCAGCAGCCTTCAAGCGTCGGGACAGGGCACCTACGAGCAGTACTTC.